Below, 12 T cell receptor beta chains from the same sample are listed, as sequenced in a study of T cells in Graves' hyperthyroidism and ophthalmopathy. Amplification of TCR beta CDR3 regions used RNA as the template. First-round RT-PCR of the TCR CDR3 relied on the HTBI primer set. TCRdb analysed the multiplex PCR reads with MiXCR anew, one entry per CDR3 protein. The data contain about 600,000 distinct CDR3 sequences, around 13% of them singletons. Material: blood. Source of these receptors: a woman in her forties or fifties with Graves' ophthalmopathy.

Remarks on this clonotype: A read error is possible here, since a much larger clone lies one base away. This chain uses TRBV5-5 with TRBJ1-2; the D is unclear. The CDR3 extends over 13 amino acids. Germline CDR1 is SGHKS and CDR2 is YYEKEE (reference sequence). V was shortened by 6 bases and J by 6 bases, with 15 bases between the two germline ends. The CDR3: CASNPRGGNGYTF. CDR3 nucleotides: TGTGCCAGCAACCCGCGGGGAGGGAATGGCTACACCTTC.

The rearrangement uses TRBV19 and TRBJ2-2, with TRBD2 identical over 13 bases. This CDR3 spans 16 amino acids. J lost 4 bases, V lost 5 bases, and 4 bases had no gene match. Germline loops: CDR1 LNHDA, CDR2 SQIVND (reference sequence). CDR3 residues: CASSPWTSGSTGELFF. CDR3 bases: TGTGCCAGTAGTCCTTGGACTAGCGGGAGCACCGGGGAGCTGTTTTTT.

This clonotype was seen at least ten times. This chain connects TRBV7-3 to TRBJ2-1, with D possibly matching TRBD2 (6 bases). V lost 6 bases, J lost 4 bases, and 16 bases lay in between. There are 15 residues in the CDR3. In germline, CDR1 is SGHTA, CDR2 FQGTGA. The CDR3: CASSPRDSQYNEQFF. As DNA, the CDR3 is TGTGCCAGCAGTCCCCGGGACTCGCAATACAATGAGCAGTTCTTC.

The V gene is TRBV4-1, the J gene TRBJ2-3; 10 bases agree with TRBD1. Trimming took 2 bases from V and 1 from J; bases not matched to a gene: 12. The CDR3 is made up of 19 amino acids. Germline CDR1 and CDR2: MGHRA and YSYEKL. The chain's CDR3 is CASSQQPDRGTIRTDTQYF. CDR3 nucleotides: TGCGCCAGCAGCCAACAACCGGACAGGGGGACTATTCGCACAGATACGCAGTATTTT.

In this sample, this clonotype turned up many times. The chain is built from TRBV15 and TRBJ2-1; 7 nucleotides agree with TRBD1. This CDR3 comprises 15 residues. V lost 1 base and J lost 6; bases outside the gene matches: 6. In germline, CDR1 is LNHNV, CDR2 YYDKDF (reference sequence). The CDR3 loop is CATSRAGGSGNEQFF. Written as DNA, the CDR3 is TGTGCCACCAGCAGAGCAGGGGGTTCGGGCAATGAGCAGTTCTTC.

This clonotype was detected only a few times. In DNA, the CDR3 is TGTGCCACCAGTGATTTGATGGGACAGGGAGTGGGCAATCAGCCCCAGCATTTT. It encodes CATSDLMGQGVGNQPQHF. V is TRBV24-1 and J is TRBJ1-5; 9 bases are shared with TRBD1. Per germline, CDR1 KGHDR and CDR2 SFDVKD. The CDR3 covers 18 residues. Trimming at V came to 0 bases and at J to 2 bases, leaving 7 bases not matched to a gene.

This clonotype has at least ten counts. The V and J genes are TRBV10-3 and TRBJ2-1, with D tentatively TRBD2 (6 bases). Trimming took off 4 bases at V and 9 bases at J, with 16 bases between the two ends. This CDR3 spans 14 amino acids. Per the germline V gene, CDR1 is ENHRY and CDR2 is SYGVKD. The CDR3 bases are TGTGCCATCAGTGCCTCGCGGGGTACGGGTGAGCAGTTCTTC. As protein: CAISASRGTGEQFF.

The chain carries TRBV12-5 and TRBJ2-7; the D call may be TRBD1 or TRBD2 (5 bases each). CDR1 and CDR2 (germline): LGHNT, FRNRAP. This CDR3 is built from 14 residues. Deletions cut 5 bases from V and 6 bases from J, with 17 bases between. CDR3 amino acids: CASGKRDHVCEQYF. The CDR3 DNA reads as TGTGCTAGTGGTAAACGGGACCACGTATGCGAGCAGTACTTC.

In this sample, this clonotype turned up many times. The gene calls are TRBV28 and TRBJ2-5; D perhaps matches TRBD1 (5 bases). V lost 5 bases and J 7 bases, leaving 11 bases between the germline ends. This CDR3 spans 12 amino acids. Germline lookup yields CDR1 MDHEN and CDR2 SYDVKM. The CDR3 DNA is TGTGCCAGCAGTAATCTTAGGGGGACCCAGTACTTC. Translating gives CASSNLRGTQYF.

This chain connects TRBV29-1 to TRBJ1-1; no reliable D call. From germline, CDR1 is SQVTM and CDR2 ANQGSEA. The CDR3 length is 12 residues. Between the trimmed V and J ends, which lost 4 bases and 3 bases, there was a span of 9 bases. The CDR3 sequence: CSVVHVDTEAFF. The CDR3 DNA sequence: TGCAGCGTTGTTCATGTGGACACTGAAGCTTTCTTT. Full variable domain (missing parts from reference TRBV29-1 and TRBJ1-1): SAVISQKPSRDICQRGTSLTIQCQVDSQVTMMFWYRQQPGQSLTLIATANQGSEATYESGFVIDKFPISRPNLTFSTLTVSNMSPEDSSIYLCSVVHVDTEAFFGQGTRLTVV.

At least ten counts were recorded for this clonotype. CDR3 sequence reads: CASSFGGAVDTEAFF. The CDR3 DNA reads TGTGCCAGCAGTTTCGGGGGGGCTGTAGACACTGAAGCTTTCTTT. V and J are TRBV12-3 or TRBV12-4 and TRBJ1-1, with D tentatively TRBD1 (6 bases). Trimming removed 3 bases from V and 3 bases from J, with 14 bases in between. The CDR3 loop spans 15 amino acids.

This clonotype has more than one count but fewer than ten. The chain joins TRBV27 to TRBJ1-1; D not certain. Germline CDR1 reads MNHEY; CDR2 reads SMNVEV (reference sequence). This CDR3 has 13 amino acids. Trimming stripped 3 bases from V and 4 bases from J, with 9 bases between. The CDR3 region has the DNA TGTGCCAGCAGTTTTGGCATATCCACTGAAGCTTTCTTT. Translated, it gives CASSFGISTEAFF.